This T cell receptor (beta chain) was profiled in a study of cytotoxic CD8 clonotypes in ibrutinib-treated CLL. About the research overall: Productive templates averaged around 260,000 per sample, and productive rearrangements around 92,000.

Target depth was 1 in 200,000 to 1 in 1 million T cells, about 10x per clonotype. The assay was immunoSEQ multiplex PCR, and TCRdb's table has in-frame clones only and misses some. The sample records about 97,000 clones, about 72% being singletons. The study, taken as a whole, reports: Shared public clonotypes were rare, and on treatment they either got smaller or stayed the same.

Worth noting for this clone: The antigen is unknown.

The germline gives CDR1 DFQATT, CDR2 SNEGSKA (reference sequence). The V end was cut by 6 bases, the J end by 6 bases, with 10 bases between. The CDR3 spans 11 residues. The chain employs TRBV20-1 and TRBJ2-3; no definite D call. This specimen was PBMCs, taken after 12 months of ibrutinib treatment. This TCR was recovered from a human donor with chronic lymphocytic leukemia. CDR3 amino acids: CSAVPGDTQYF. The CDR3 DNA sequence: TGCAGTGCGGTACCTGGGGATACGCAGTATTTT.